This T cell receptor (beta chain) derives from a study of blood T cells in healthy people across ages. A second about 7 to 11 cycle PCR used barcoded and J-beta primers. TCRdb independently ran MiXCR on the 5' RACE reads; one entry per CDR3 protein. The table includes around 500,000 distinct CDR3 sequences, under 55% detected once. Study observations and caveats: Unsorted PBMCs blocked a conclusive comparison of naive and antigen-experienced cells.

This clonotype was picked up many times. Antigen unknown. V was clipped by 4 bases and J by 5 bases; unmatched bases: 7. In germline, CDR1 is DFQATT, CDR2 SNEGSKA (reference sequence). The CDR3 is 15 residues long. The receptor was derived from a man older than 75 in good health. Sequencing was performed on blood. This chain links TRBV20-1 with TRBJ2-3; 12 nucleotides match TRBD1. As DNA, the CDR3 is TGCAGTGCTACCTCGGGACAGGGGGCTGAAGATACGCAGTATTTT. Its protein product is CSATSGQGAEDTQYF.